This T cell receptor beta chain was sequenced in a study of CD8 T cells in ankylosing spondylitis. Study conclusions and caveats: The disease-linked clones had a CD8+ phenotype and low blood frequencies. Researchers reportedly found disease-linked clones significantly enriched in matched ankylosing spondylitis synovial fluid.

The CDR3 runs 13 residues. In germline, CDR1 is KGHSH, CDR2 LQKENI. Losses at the gene ends were 5 bases for V and 7 bases for J; bases not matched to a gene: 5. This clonotype has ten or more counts. Antigen unknown. Molecular-barcoded quantitative 5'-RACE produced these TCR beta libraries. TCRdb re-called the 5' RACE reads with MiXCR, one entry per CDR3 protein. The sample holds over 150,000 distinct CDR3 sequences, 18% seen once. This TCR derives from a male donor aged 10 to 35 with ankylosing spondylitis or in good health (not recorded which). Source material: blood, either unsorted or a sorted T cell fraction (not recorded which). The genes are TRBV18 and TRBJ1-5; 7 nucleotides line up with TRBD1. The CDR3 sequence: CASSTTGAQPQHF. CDR3 coding DNA: TGTGCCAGCTCAACTACAGGGGCCCAGCCCCAGCATTTT.